The 30 T cell receptor beta chains listed next were all sequenced from one sample in a study of T cell clonality in common variable immunodeficiency (dated by TCRdb to between 2014 and 2017). Libraries came from the immunoSEQ multiplex PCR assay. In its TCRdb copy, this immuneACCESS table keeps in-frame sequences only and misses some clones. Where compared with another copy, unresolved V genes explain less than half of these, and the others have no known cause. This sample shows under 50,000 clones, and none of them turns up only once. Around 2.1% of the sample goes to the ten largest clones. The source material was peripheral blood mononuclear cells. All receptors derive from a person between 18 and 75 years old in good health.

This clone was counted many times. The read terminates 3 residues before the CDR3 end, so the remaining end is supplied by the germline J gene. The V call is TRBV20-1, the J call TRBJ2-3; TRBD1 is a possible D gene (5 bases). The germline gives CDR1 DFQATT, CDR2 SNEGSKA (reference sequence). This CDR3 has 15 residues. V shed 0 bases and J shed 2 bases, with 12 bases lying between them. The CDR3 reads CSARDLTAPTDTQYF. The sequenced CDR3 bases are TGCAGTGCTAGAGATCTGACAGCACCCACAGATACG.

This clone was observed at least ten times. The read falls 3 residues short of the CDR3 end, and the missing part is taken from the germline J gene. This chain joins TRBV19 and TRBJ2-2; D is unresolved. Germline lookup yields CDR1 LNHDA and CDR2 SQIVND (reference sequence). The CDR3 consists of 15 residues. Deletions cut 1 base from V and 0 bases from J, with 6 bases between. The covered CDR3 bases are TGTGCCAGTAGTATAGGACTCTCGAACACCGGGGAG. Protein product: CASSIGLSNTGE. The whole CDR3 is CASSIGLSNTGELFF.

This clone was seen many times. The sequenced fragment ends 3 residues before the CDR3 boundary, so the rest is inferred from the germline J gene. The same CDR3 arises from other DNA sequences in this sample as well. V is TRBV6-2 or TRBV6-3 and J is TRBJ1-2; no clear D. Germline values: CDR1 MNHEY, CDR2 SVGEGT. V was cut by 2 bases and J by 2 bases, with 6 bases left in between. The CDR3 runs 13 residues. Partial CDR3 DNA: TGTGCCAGCAGTTACAACGGGAACTATGGC. Protein product: CASSYNGNYG. The full CDR3 protein reads CASSYNGNYGYTF.

This clone was seen many times. The read terminates 3 residues ahead of where the CDR3 ends, so the germline J gene completes it. Additional DNA sequences in this sample encode the identical CDR3. The gene calls are TRBV7-2 and TRBJ1-3; D ambiguous. This CDR3 is 14 amino acids long. Germline V lookup: CDR1 SGHTA, CDR2 FQGNSA. Between the trimmed V and J ends, which lost 4 bases and 9 bases, there was a span of 16 bases. The sequenced part of the CDR3 DNA is TGTGCCAGCAGCTCCGGGCCGGCCAGCGGCACC. It is translated as CASSSGPASGT. The complete CDR3 protein is CASSSGPASGTIYF.

This clone was counted ten times or more. The CDR3 end is not reached by the read, which stops 3 residues before it; the germline J gene fills it in. The genes are TRBV19 and TRBJ1-1; D gene ambiguous. Trimming shortened V by 0 bases and J by 1 base, and 9 bases separated the two germline ends. CDR1 is LNHDA, CDR2 SQIVND, per germline (reference sequence). CDR3 length: 15 residues. The sequenced CDR3 bases are TGTGCCAGTAGTATAGAGGGCAGCCCGAACACTGAA. Protein sequence: CASSIEGSPNTE. The complete CDR3 reads CASSIEGSPNTEAFF.

This clone showed up many times. The CDR3 end lies 3 residues beyond the end of the read and is filled in from the germline J gene. The chain employs TRBV11-3 and TRBJ2-2; 7 bases agree with TRBD2. V lost 5 bases and J lost 7; bases outside the gene matches: 1. Looked up from germline, CDR1 is SGHNT and CDR2 is YENEEA. The CDR3 is made up of 12 amino acids. Partial CDR3 DNA: TGTGCCAGCAGCCGGGGGGACGGGGAG. It specifies CASSRGDGE. The whole CDR3 reads CASSRGDGELFF.

This clone was picked up many times. The read ends 3 residues before the CDR3 terminus; that terminus is restored from the germline J gene. V and J are TRBV5-1 and TRBJ2-7, with 13 bases aligning to TRBD2. Germline CDR1 is SGHRS and CDR2 is YFSETQ. The trim removed 4 bases at V and 4 bases at J, leaving 5 bases unmatched. The CDR3 has 15 residues. The CDR3 bases that were read are TGCGCCAGCAGCCAAGGGACTAGCGGGGTTTACGAG. This gives the protein CASSQGTSGVYE. The full CDR3 sequence reads CASSQGTSGVYEQYF.

Many counts were recorded for this clone. The read gets to within 3 residues of the CDR3 end, and the germline J gene fills in the rest. The chain links TRBV6-1 to TRBJ1-2; D might be TRBD1 (5 bases). The CDR3 covers 15 residues. Between the trimmed V and J ends, which lost 0 bases and 0 bases, there was a span of 8 bases. Germline loops: CDR1 MNHNS, CDR2 SASEGT. The sequenced part of the CDR3 DNA is TGTGCCAGCAGTGAAGCGCGGACAACTAACTATGGC. It encodes CASSEARTTNYG. The whole CDR3 sequence is CASSEARTTNYGYTF.

Ten or more counts support this clone. The CDR3 end lies 3 residues beyond the end of the read and is filled in from the germline J gene. This chain links TRBV19 with TRBJ2-2, with a possible D match to TRBD2 (6 bases). With 3 bases removed from V and 7 bases from J, the gap between germline ends came to 9 bases. The V gene's germline CDR1 is LNHDA and CDR2 SQIVND (reference sequence). The CDR3 loop spans 13 amino acids. Incomplete CDR3 DNA: TGTGCCAGTAGTATTAGCGGTAACGGGGAG. Translating gives CASSISGNGE. The full CDR3 is CASSISGNGELFF. Full variable domain (outside the CDR3, taken from reference TRBV19 and TRBJ2-2): DGGITQSPKYLFRKEGQNVTLSCEQNLNHDAMYWYRQDPGQGLRLIYYSQIVNDFQKGDIAEGYSVSREKKESFPLTVTSAQKNPTAFYLCASSISGNGELFFGEGSRLTVL.

This clone was found many times. CDR3 protein: CASGFPGRLNTEAFF. The covered CDR3 bases are TGTGCTAGTGGTTTCCCAGGGCGTTTGAACACTGAA. The rearrangement uses TRBV12-5 and TRBJ1-1, with a tentative D call TRBD1 (5 bases). The DNA ends 3 residues before the CDR3 does, and the rest of the CDR3 is filled in from the germline J gene. Germline CDR1 and CDR2: LGHNT and FRNRAP. Trimming took off 3 bases at V and 0 bases at J, with 11 bases between the two ends. The CDR3 is 15 amino acids.

This clone was observed a handful of times. The CDR3 end lies 3 residues beyond the end of the read and is filled in from the germline J gene. The chain couples TRBV2 to TRBJ2-5; possibly TRBD1 for D (5 bases). The ends were cut back, 1 base at V and 4 bases at J, with 7 bases in the middle. The CDR3 contains 13 residues. Germline CDR1 SNHLY, CDR2 FYNNEI. The CDR3 protein is CASSEDRRETQYF. CDR3 DNA, as far as it was read: TGTGCCAGCAGTGAAGACAGGCGAGAGACC. Filled out from reference TRBV2 and TRBJ2-5, the complete variable domain reads EPEVTQTPSHQVTQMGQEVILRCVPISNHLYFYWYRQILGQKVEFLVSFYNNEISEKSEIFDDQFSVERPDGSNFTLKIRSTKLEDSAMYFCASSEDRRETQYFGPGTRLLVL.

In its sample, this clone was seen many times. Germline and junction disagree at one end, which may indicate a read error. The DNA ends 3 residues before the CDR3 does, and the rest of the CDR3 is filled in from the germline J gene. The chain uses TRBV4-2 and TRBJ1-2; no clear D gene. The CDR3 has 14 amino acids. CDR1 and CDR2 from the germline V gene are LGHNA and YNFKEQ. CDR3 sequence: CASSQDLQNYGYTF. The sequenced CDR3 bases are TGCGCCAGCAGCCAAGATCTACAGAACTATGGC.

The sample holds many counts of this clone. The read ends 3 residues shy of where the CDR3 ends; the end is completed using the germline J gene. This chain joins TRBV19 and TRBJ1-1; D remains unclear. Trimming left V 4 bases short and J 6 bases short, with 9 bases between. Germline V gene sequence: CDR1 LNHDA, CDR2 SQIVND (reference sequence). The CDR3 is 12 amino acids. CDR3 bases read: TGTGCCAGTAGTACCAGGAGCCCTGAA. Residues: CASSTRSPE. The CDR3 in full is CASSTRSPEAFF.

Many counts were recorded for this clone. The part of the CDR3 DNA that was read is TGTGCCAGCAGCGCGCTGGGCGCGCCTGTGACCACCGGGGAG. It is translated as CASSALGAPVTTGE. Given in full, the CDR3 is CASSALGAPVTTGELFF. The J gene is TRBJ2-2, the V gene TRBV6-2 or TRBV6-3; D unclear. The observed sequence ends 3 residues before the CDR3 terminus, with the missing tail filled in from the germline J gene. In germline, CDR1 is MNHEY, CDR2 SVGEGT. Trimming pared 6 bases from V and 4 bases from J, leaving 21 bases between. This CDR3 comprises 17 residues.

This clone has at least ten counts. The CDR3 loop reads CASSTGYTEAFF. Incomplete CDR3 DNA: TGTGCCAGCAGTACAGGGTACACTGAA. This chain connects TRBV6-2 or TRBV6-3 to TRBJ1-1, with D perhaps TRBD1 (6 bases). The read comes to an end 3 residues before the CDR3 does, leaving the germline J gene to fill in the end. The CDR3 totals 12 residues. V lost 5 bases and J 3 bases, leaving 7 bases between the germline ends. The germline CDR1 and CDR2 sequences are MNHEY and SVGEGT.

The sample holds many counts of this clone. The read terminates 3 residues before the CDR3 end, so the remaining end is supplied by the germline J gene. The V gene is TRBV20-1, the J gene TRBJ1-2, with D possibly TRBD1 on 6 matching bases. Between the trimmed V and J ends, which lost 6 bases and 3 bases, there was a span of 17 bases. The CDR3 length is 14 residues. Per the germline V gene, CDR1 is DFQATT and CDR2 is SNEGSKA (reference sequence). Incomplete CDR3 DNA: TGCAGTGCCCCGACAGGACTGGGTCACTATGGC. Its protein product is CSAPTGLGHYG. The entire CDR3 protein is CSAPTGLGHYGYTF.

The sample holds many counts of this clone. The sequence runs out 3 residues before the end of the CDR3; the remainder is reconstructed from the germline J gene. The chain couples TRBV19 to TRBJ1-6, with a weak D call TRBD1 (5 bases). This CDR3 contains 14 residues. CDR1 is LNHDA and CDR2 is SQIVND in the germline V gene (reference sequence). V lost 5 bases, J lost 5 bases, and 10 bases lay in between. The CDR3 bases that were read are TGTGCCAGTAGTTTTCAGGACAATAATTCACCC. Its protein is CASSFQDNNSP. Given in full, the CDR3 is CASSFQDNNSPLHF.

This clone has ten or more counts. The DNA ends 3 residues before the CDR3 does, and the rest of the CDR3 is filled in from the germline J gene. The rearrangement links TRBV19 to TRBJ2-3, with 8 bases fitting TRBD1. V shed 5 bases, J shed 3 bases, and the junction held 7 bases outside the gene matches. The CDR3 contains 15 residues. Looked up from germline, CDR1 is LNHDA and CDR2 is SQIVND (reference sequence). The chain's CDR3 is CASSPSGQATDTQYF. Incomplete CDR3 DNA: TGTGCCAGTAGTCCCTCGGGACAGGCGACAGATACG.

The sample holds many counts of this clone. The read stops 3 residues short of the end of the CDR3; the missing end is completed from the germline J gene. The chain combines TRBV10-3 with TRBJ2-1; D is possibly TRBD1 (7 bases). Germline values: CDR1 ENHRY, CDR2 SYGVKD. The V gene lost 3 bases and the J gene lost 9 bases, with 18 bases spanning the gap. This CDR3 has 15 residues. CDR3 bases read: TGTGCCATCAGTGACTCTCGTGGGCAGGGGGGTGAG. Translation gives CAISDSRGQGGE. The full CDR3 sequence reads CAISDSRGQGGEQFF.

This clone was counted at least ten times. The read comes to an end 3 residues before the CDR3 does, leaving the germline J gene to fill in the end. V usage is TRBV4-1 and J usage is TRBJ1-3; 7 positions agree with TRBD1. The germline gives CDR1 MGHRA, CDR2 YSYEKL. Trimming took 2 bases from V and 3 from J; bases not matched to a gene: 1. This CDR3 is 14 amino acids long. The DNA read from the CDR3 is TGCGCCAGCAGCCAATCAGGGGGTGGAAACACC. Translation gives CASSQSGGGNT. The complete CDR3 protein is CASSQSGGGNTIYF.

The sample holds a few counts of this clone. The read terminates 3 residues before the CDR3 end, so the remaining end is supplied by the germline J gene. The chain is built from TRBV7-9 and TRBJ2-7, with 8 bases that match TRBD1. V shed 5 bases and J 3 bases; nucleotides not matched to a gene: 9. This CDR3 spans 15 amino acids. Germline CDR1 is SEHNR and CDR2 is FQNEAQ (reference sequence). CDR3 DNA, as far as it was read: TGTGCCAGCAGCACCTTGACAGGGGCCATCTACGAG. This translates into CASSTLTGAIYE. The whole CDR3 is CASSTLTGAIYEQYF.

This clone occurred many times. The read terminates 3 residues ahead of where the CDR3 ends, so the germline J gene completes it. J is TRBJ2-1 and V is TRBV2, with TRBD2 matching 8 bases. The CDR3 contains 14 residues. Germline CDR1 reads SNHLY; CDR2 reads FYNNEI. The ends lost 5 bases at V and 3 bases at J; junction bases unmatched: 3. The part of the CDR3 DNA that was read is TGTGCCAGCAGTACCCGGGGGGGCTACAATGAG. Protein product: CASSTRGGYNE. The complete CDR3 sequence is CASSTRGGYNEQFF.

This clone was seen a few times. The CDR3 extends 3 residues past the end of the read, so its final part is completed from the germline J gene. The rearrangement links TRBV30 to TRBJ1-4, with D maybe TRBD1 (5 bases). Germline V gene lookup returns CDR1 GTSNPN and CDR2 SVGIG (reference sequence). The CDR3 sequence is 15 residues long. V lost 1 base and J 2 bases, leaving 11 bases between the germline ends. The CDR3 region is CAWSARTLTNEKLFF. The CDR3 DNA, read in part, is TGTGCCTGGAGTGCACGGACACTGACTAATGAAAAA.

This clone has a count of ten or more. The CDR3 sequence: CASSRSTDTQYF. Incomplete CDR3 DNA: TGTGCCAGCAGCCGTAGCACAGATACG. The chain links TRBV11-2 to TRBJ2-3; D ambiguous. The CDR3 is cut off 3 residues early in the read; its end comes from the germline J gene. This CDR3 comprises 12 residues. Germline V gene data show CDR1 as SGHAT and CDR2 as FQNNGV. V was pared by 5 bases and J by 0 bases, with 3 bases between.

This clone was picked up a small number of times. The read ends 3 residues early relative to the CDR3; the germline J gene fills the gap. This chain uses TRBV19 with TRBJ1-1; 7 nucleotides match TRBD1. The trim removed 7 bases at V and 2 bases at J, leaving 7 bases unmatched. The CDR3 extends over 14 amino acids. Germline V gene lookup returns CDR1 LNHDA and CDR2 SQIVND (reference sequence). The covered CDR3 bases are TGTGCCAGTACTGGACAGGTCGGAAACACTGAA. It yields the protein CASTGQVGNTE. The entire CDR3 is CASTGQVGNTEAFF.

At least ten counts were recorded for this clone. The read finishes 3 residues shy of the CDR3 end, and the germline J gene is used to complete it. The chain employs TRBV4-1 and TRBJ2-7, with TRBD1 identical over 7 bases. This CDR3 has 15 amino acids. J was trimmed by 5 bases and V by 0 bases; bases with no gene match: 7. Germline lookup yields CDR1 MGHRA and CDR2 YSYEKL. Partial CDR3 DNA: TGCGCCAGCAGCCAAGAGGACAGGAACTACCACGAG. This sequence encodes CASSQEDRNYHE. The CDR3 in its entirety is CASSQEDRNYHEQYF.

This clone was seen repeatedly, ten times or more. The sequenced fragment ends 3 residues before the CDR3 boundary, so the rest is inferred from the germline J gene. The genes are TRBV11-2 and TRBJ1-1; a possible D gene is TRBD1 (6 bases). The V and J ends lost 5 bases and 5 bases respectively, with 18 bases between them. Germline V lookup: CDR1 SGHAT, CDR2 FQNNGV. The CDR3 sequence is 15 residues long. The CDR3 spells CASSPLRGSGTEAFF. The covered CDR3 bases are TGTGCCAGCAGCCCACTCAGGGGTTCAGGGACTGAA.

Turning to this clone: The CDR3 end is not reached by the read, which stops 3 residues before it; the germline J gene fills it in. The rearrangement joins TRBV10-2 to TRBJ2-2, with D perhaps TRBD2 (7 bases). CDR3 length: 14 residues. V was shortened by 6 bases and J by 7 bases, with 15 bases between the two germline ends. In germline, CDR1 is WSHSY, CDR2 SAAADI. CDR3 bases read: TGCGCCAGCAGAGGGGGGGGCGGGATCGGGGAG. It codes for CASRGGGGIGE. The complete CDR3 protein is CASRGGGGIGELFF.

This clone occurred many times. The CDR3 end is not reached by the read, which stops 3 residues before it; the germline J gene fills it in. The gene calls are TRBV2 and TRBJ2-7, with 11 bases identical to TRBD2. The CDR3 runs 18 residues. Germline lookup yields CDR1 SNHLY and CDR2 FYNNEI. With V trimmed by 7 bases and J by 0 bases, 14 bases remained unmatched. Here the CDR3 reads CASNIFPGTSGASYEQYF. Partial CDR3 DNA: TGTGCCAGCAATATTTTTCCTGGGACTAGCGGAGCCTCCTACGAG.

There are many counts of this clone. The observed sequence ends 3 residues before the CDR3 terminus, with the missing tail filled in from the germline J gene. The chain joins TRBV20-1 to TRBJ2-7; D may be TRBD2 (6 bases). CDR3 length: 11 amino acids. V gave up 7 bases and J gave up 5 bases, with 12 bases separating them. Germline assignment: CDR1 DFQATT and CDR2 SNEGSKA (reference sequence). The CDR3 region is CSVQRVDEQYF. Incomplete CDR3 DNA: TGCAGTGTACAGCGGGTCGACGAG.